This TCR beta chain originates from a study of early T cells in non-severe SARS-CoV-2 infection. Study overall: Sequenced material consisted of bulk RNA (from unsorted whole blood), and chains were unpaired.

Study outcomes and limitations: Matching with VDJdb favored anti-spike CD8 responses (missing private and CD4 specificities).

Each single cDNA molecule received a unique molecular identifier. TCRdb re-called the 5' RACE reads with MiXCR, one entry per CDR3 protein. The table records tens of thousands of distinct CDR3 sequences, about a tenth of them present only once. The germline V gene encodes CDR1 DFQATT and CDR2 SNEGSKA (reference sequence). V lost 1 base to trimming and J lost 3 bases, with 7 bases between them. The CDR3 covers 13 residues. This clonotype was counted many times. Its antigen is currently unknown. The origin of this receptor is an adult who was a healthcare worker with PCR-confirmed SARS-CoV-2 infection or an uninfected control (not recorded which). The material was whole blood, obtained at baseline. The J gene is TRBJ2-1, the V gene TRBV20-1; D uncertain. CDR3: CSARGQYYNEQFF. The CDR3 coding sequence is TGCAGTGCTAGAGGTCAATACTACAATGAGCAGTTCTTC.